The clone carrying this TCR beta chain was seen a handful of times. RNA transcripts yielded amplified TCR beta CDR3 regions. Primed by the HTBI set, a first-round RT-PCR was run on the TCR CDR3. TCRdb recomputed calls from the multiplex PCR reads with MiXCR, one row per CDR3 protein. The sample consists of 400,000 to 500,000 distinct CDR3 sequences, roughly 13% of them appearing once. The CDR3 contains 12 residues. Germline V gives CDR1 LNHDA, CDR2 SQIVND (reference sequence). Trimming removed 5 bases at V and 6 bases at J, with 10 bases between. The data were taken from a study of T cells in Graves' hyperthyroidism and ophthalmopathy.

The clonotype was recovered from a woman aged 18-29 years with Graves' hyperthyroidism. Material: blood. The genes are TRBV19 and TRBJ1-1; D is unclear. The CDR3 protein is CASSRTFAEAFF. The CDR3 bases are TGTGCCAGTAGTCGAACGTTCGCTGAAGCTTTCTTT.